The clone carrying this TCR beta chain showed up many times. Its antigen remains unidentified. V lost 5 bases, J lost 2 bases, and 20 bases lay in between. The germline V gene has CDR1 SGHNT and CDR2 YYREEE (reference sequence). The CDR3 contains 17 residues. Every TCR beta cDNA library bore unique molecular identifiers. T cells, 1 to 10 million of them, yielded roughly 470,000 cDNA molecules. One entry per CDR3 protein results from TCRdb running MiXCR on the PCR reads. The table lists approximately 250,000 distinct CDR3 sequences, 36% of them singletons. This specimen comes from a study of post-analysis software for immune sequencing data. The wider study: Relapsing-remitting, secondary progressive and progressive-relapsing multiple sclerosis were all included among the disease courses. Study results and limitations: Patients carried a handful of TRBV segments more frequently than controls did, and TRBV5-6, TRBV5-1 and TRBV20-1 were among them. Significantly decreased normalized Chao1 diversity was recorded for multiple sclerosis patients relative to controls.

The receptor's source is a girl aged 5 to 17 with multiple sclerosis. Sequencing was done on a sample of blood. This chain uses TRBV5-4 with TRBJ1-5; D gene uncertain. This CDR3 is CASSLNGVADRNQPQHF. The CDR3 coding sequence is TGTGCCAGCAGTCTGAACGGGGTAGCCGATCGCAATCAGCCCCAGCATTTT.